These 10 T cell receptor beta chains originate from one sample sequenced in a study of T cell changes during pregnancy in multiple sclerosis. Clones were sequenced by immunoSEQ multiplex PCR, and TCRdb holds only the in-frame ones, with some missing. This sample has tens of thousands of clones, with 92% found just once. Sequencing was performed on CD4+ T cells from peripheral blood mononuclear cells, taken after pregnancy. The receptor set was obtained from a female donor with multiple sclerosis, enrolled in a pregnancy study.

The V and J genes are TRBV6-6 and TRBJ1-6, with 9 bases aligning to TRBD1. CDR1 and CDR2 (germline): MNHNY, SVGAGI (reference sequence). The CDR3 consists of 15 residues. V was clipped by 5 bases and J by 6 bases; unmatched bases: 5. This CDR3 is CASSDTGQGNSPLHF. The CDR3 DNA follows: TGTGCCAGCAGTGACACGGGACAGGGTAATTCACCCCTCCACTTT.

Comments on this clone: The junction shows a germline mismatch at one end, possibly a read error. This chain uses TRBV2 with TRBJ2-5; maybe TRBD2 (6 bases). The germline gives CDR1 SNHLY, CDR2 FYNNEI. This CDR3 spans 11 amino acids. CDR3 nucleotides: TGTGCCAGCAGTGAAGAGGGACTTTTGCACTTC. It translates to CASSEEGLLHF. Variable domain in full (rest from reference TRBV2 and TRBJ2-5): EPEVTQTPSHQVTQMGQEVILRCVPISNHLYFYWYRQILGQKVEFLVSFYNNEISEKSEIFDDQFSVERPDGSNFTLKIRSTKLEDSAMYFCASSEEGLLHFGPGTRLLVL.

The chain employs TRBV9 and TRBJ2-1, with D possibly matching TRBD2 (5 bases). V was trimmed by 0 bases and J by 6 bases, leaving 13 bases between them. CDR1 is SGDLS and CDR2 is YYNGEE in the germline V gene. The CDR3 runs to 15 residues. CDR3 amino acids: CASSVGGAASNEQFF. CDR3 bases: TGTGCCAGCAGCGTAGGGGGAGCGGCGAGCAATGAGCAGTTCTTC.

Here the CDR3 DNA reads TGTGCCAGCAGTTACCCTGGGGGGGGCGGCACCGGGGAGCTGTTTTTT. Translation: CASSYPGGGGTGELFF. V usage is TRBV6-5 and J usage is TRBJ2-2; possible D gene TRBD2, 7 bases. There are 16 residues in the CDR3. CDR1 is MNHEY, CDR2 SVGAGI, per germline. V lost 2 bases, J lost 4 bases, and 14 bases lay in between.

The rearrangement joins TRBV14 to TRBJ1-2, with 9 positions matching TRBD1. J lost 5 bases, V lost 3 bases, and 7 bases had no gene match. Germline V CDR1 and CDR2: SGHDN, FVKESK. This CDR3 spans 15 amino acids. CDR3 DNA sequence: TGTGCCAGCAGCCAGGGACAGGGCCGCTCATATGGCTACACCTTC. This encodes CASSQGQGRSYGYTF.

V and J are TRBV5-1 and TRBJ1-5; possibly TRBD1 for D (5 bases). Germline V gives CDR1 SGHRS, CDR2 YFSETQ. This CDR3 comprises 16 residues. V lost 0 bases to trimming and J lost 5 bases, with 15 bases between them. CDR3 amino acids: CASSLEGLNEDQPQHF. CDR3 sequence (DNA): TGCGCCAGCAGCTTGGAGGGACTGAACGAGGATCAGCCCCAGCATTTT.

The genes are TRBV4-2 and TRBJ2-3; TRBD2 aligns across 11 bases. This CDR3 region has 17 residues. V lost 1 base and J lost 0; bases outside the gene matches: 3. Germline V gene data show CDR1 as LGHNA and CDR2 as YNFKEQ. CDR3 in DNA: TGTGCCAGCAGCCAAGGTAGCGGGGGGGTTAGCACAGATACGCAGTATTTT. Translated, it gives CASSQGSGGVSTDTQYF.

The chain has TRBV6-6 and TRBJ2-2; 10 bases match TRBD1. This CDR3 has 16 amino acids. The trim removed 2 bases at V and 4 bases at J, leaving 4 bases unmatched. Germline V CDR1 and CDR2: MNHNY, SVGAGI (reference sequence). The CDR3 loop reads CASSYGTGAFTGELFF. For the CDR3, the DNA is TGTGCCAGCAGTTACGGGACAGGGGCCTTCACCGGGGAGCTGTTTTTT.

The CDR3 nucleotides read TGTGCCAGCACCAGTGCTCCTGGAAACACCATATATTTT. Translation gives CASTSAPGNTIYF. V usage is TRBV2 and J usage is TRBJ1-3, with D hard to call. Trimming took off 7 bases at V and 2 bases at J, with 9 bases between the two ends. The CDR3 sequence is 13 residues long. Germline CDR1 and CDR2: SNHLY and FYNNEI. Combining the CDR3 with reference TRBV2 and TRBJ1-3 gives the whole variable domain EPEVTQTPSHQVTQMGQEVILRCVPISNHLYFYWYRQILGQKVEFLVSFYNNEISEKSEIFDDQFSVERPDGSNFTLKIRSTKLEDSAMYFCASTSAPGNTIYFGEGSWLTVV.

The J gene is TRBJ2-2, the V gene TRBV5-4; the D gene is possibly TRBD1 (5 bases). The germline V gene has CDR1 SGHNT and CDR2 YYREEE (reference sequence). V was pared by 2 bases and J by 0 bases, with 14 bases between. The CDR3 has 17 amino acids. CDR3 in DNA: TGTGCCAGCAGCTTAGGTCGGCAGGGCGCGAACACCGGGGAGCTGTTTTTT. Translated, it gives CASSLGRQGANTGELFF. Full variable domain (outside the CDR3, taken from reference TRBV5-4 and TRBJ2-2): ETGVTQSPTHLIKTRGQQVTLRCSSQSGHNTVSWYQQALGQGPQFIFQYYREEENGRGNFPPRFSGLQFPNYSSELNVNALELDDSALYLCASSLGRQGANTGELFFGEGSRLTVL.